The clone carrying this TCR beta chain showed up many times. The V end lost 3 bases, the J end lost 2 bases, and 9 bases lay between the germline ends. Per germline, CDR1 WNHNN and CDR2 SYGVQD (reference sequence). This CDR3 comprises 14 residues. TCRdb called the 5' RACE reads again in MiXCR, with one record for every CDR3 protein. In the table there are several thousand distinct CDR3 sequences, 5% to 6% of which are singletons. The record originates from a study of spatial heterogeneity in lung cancer. Whole-study context: Sequence detection consistently recorded a greater number of beta-chain than alpha-chain sequences. Combinations of a unique TCR and a UMI were tallied in raw reads, and on average each appeared more than ten times.

Time point reported: sample taken at primary tumor resection. No cells were sorted before sequencing. The whole RNA sequenced was extracted from tumor, nontumor lung or frozen PBMC. The chain has TRBV10-1 and TRBJ2-3, with TRBD1 as a possible D gene (6 bases). This specimen consisted of normal lung tissue next to the tumor, obtained at surgery. This TCR was sampled from a female donor with early-stage non-small cell lung cancer. The CDR3 bases are TGCGCCAGCAGTGAATCAGGGGACACAGATACGCAGTATTTT. It translates to CASSESGDTDTQYF.